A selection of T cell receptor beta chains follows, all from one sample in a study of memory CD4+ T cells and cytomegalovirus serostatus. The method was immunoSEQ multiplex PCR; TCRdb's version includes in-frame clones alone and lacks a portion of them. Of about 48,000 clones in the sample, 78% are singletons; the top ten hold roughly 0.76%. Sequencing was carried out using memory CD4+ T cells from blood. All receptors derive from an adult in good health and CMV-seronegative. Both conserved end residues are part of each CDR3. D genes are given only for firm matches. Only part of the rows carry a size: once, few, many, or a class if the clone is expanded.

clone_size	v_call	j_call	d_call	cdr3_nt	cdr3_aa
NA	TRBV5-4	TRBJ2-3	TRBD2	TGTGCCAGCAGCTTGGGGGGCGTAGCGGGACGCACAGATACGCAGTATTTT	CASSLGGVAGRTDTQYF
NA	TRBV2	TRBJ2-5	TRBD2	TGTGCCAGCAGTCAAGGGACTAGCGGGGGACAAGAGACCCAGTACTTC	CASSQGTSGGQETQYF
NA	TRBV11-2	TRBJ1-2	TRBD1	TGTGCCAGCAGACCCGGACAGGGGAACTATGGCTACACCTTC	CASRPGQGNYGYTF
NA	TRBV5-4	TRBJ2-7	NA	TGTGCCAGCAGCAGAGAGAGGGCCTCCTACGAGCAGTACTTC	CASSRERASYEQYF
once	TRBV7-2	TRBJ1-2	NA	TGTGCCAGCAGCTTAGAGGACAGTTACTATGGCTACACCTTC	CASSLEDSYYGYTF
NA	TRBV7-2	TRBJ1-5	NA	TGTGCCAGCAGTCCCACACCCGGGGCGGGAAATCAGCCCCAGCATTTT	CASSPTPGAGNQPQHF
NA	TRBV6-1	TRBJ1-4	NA	TGTGCCAGCAGTCGCGACTTAATGAAAGGACTGTTTTTT	CASSRDLMKGLFF
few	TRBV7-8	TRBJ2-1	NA	TGTGCCAGCATCCGGAAGCGGGACAGAAATGAGCAGTTCTTC	CASIRKRDRNEQFF
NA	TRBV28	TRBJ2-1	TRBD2	TGTGCCAGCAGTACCCAATTAGCGGGCTGGAATGAGCAGTTCTTC	CASSTQLAGWNEQFF
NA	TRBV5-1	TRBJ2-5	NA	TGCGCCAGCAGCCCACAGGGATACCAAGAGACCCAGTACTTC	CASSPQGYQETQYF
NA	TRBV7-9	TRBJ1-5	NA	TGTGCCAGCAGCCCACTCGACAGGTTCCCCAGTCAGCCCCAGCATTTT	CASSPLDRFPSQPQHF
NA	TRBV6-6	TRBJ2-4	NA	TGTGCCAGCAGCCTTACAGGGTCCAAAAACATTCAGTACTTC	CASSLTGSKNIQYF
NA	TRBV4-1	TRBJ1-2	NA	TGCGCCAGCAGCCAACAGAACTATGGCTACACCTTC	CASSQQNYGYTF
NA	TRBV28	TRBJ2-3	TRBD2	TGTGCCAGCAGTTTTCTAGCGGGAGGGGTCACAGATACGCAGTATTTT	CASSFLAGGVTDTQYF
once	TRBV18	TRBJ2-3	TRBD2	TGTGCCAGCTCGCAAGGACTAGCGACGGCGGGCGATACGCAGTATTTT	CASSQGLATAGDTQYF
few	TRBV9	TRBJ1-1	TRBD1	TGTGCCAGCAGCTCAGGACAGGGGATGAACACTGAAGCTTTCTTT	CASSSGQGMNTEAFF
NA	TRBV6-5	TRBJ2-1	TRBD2	TGTGCCAGCAGACGTGGGGGGGACAATGAGCAGTTCTTC	CASRRGGDNEQFF
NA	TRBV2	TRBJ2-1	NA	TGTGCCAGCTCGGGGGAGCGGGCATCCAATGAGCAGTTCTTC	CASSGERASNEQFF
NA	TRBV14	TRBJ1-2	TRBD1	TGTGCCAGCAGCCACAGGGGGGCGGGACAGGTACATGGCTACACCTTC	CASSHRGAGQVHGYTF
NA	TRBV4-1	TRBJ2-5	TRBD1	TGCGCCAGCAGCCAGGACGGGACAGACCAAGAGACCCAGTACTTC	CASSQDGTDQETQYF
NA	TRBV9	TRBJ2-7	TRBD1	TGTGCCAGCAGCGTAGATACCGGGGGACAGGGGACCTCCTACGAGCAGTACTTC	CASSVDTGGQGTSYEQYF
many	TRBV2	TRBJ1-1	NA	TGTGCCAGCAGTGAATGGGGCGGCGGTGAAGCTTTCTTT	CASSEWGGGEAFF
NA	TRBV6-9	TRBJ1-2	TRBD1	TGTGCCAGCAGCGTCGACAGGGATTGGGGTAACTATGGCTACACCTTC	CASSVDRDWGNYGYTF
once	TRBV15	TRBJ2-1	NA	TGTGCCACCAGCAGGGGGCTTTGGAATGAGCAGTTCTTC	CATSRGLWNEQFF
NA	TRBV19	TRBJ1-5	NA	TGTGCCAGTAGTTCAACAGGGTTCGCTCAGCCCCAGCATTTT	CASSSTGFAQPQHF
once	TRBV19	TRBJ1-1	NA	TGTGCCAGTAGTCTCCGGGGCCTAGGGACTGAAGCTTTCTTT	CASSLRGLGTEAFF
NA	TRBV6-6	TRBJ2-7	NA	TGTGCCAGCAGTTCGCCGGGACGGTTGACCTACGAGCAGTACTTC	CASSSPGRLTYEQYF
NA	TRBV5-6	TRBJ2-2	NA	TGTGCCAGCAGCTTGGACAGGGCGGACACCGGGGAGCTGTTTTTT	CASSLDRADTGELFF
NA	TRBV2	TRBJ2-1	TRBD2	TGTGCCAGCAGTGTTAGGACTAGCGGACACGTGTTGCAGTTCTTC	CASSVRTSGHVLQFF
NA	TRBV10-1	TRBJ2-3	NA	TGCGCCAGCAGTTCAGGGGGGACAGATACGCAGTATTTT	CASSSGGTDTQYF
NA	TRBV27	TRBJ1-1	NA	TGTGCCAGCAGCCGAACGAGACTGCTAAACACTGAAGCTTTCTTT	CASSRTRLLNTEAFF
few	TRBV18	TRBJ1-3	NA	TGTGCCAGCTCACCACCGTGGTCTGGAAACACCATATATTTT	CASSPPWSGNTIYF
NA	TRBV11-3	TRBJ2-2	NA	TGTGCCAGCAGCAGGGGAAGCCACTCCGAGCTGTTTTTT	CASSRGSHSELFF
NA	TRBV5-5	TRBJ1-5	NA	TGTGCCAGCAGCTTGTACCACGAATTGGCCAATCAGCCCCAGCATTTT	CASSLYHELANQPQHF
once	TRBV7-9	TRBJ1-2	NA	TGTGCCAGCAGCCCCGAAGGGAGCTATGGCTACACCTTC	CASSPEGSYGYTF
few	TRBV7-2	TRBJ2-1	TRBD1	TGTGCCAGCAGCTACCGACAGGGAGCCTACAATGAGCAGTTCTTC	CASSYRQGAYNEQFF
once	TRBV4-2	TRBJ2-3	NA	TGTGCCAGCAGCCTACTAGGGGGAACAGATACGCAGTATTTT	CASSLLGGTDTQYF
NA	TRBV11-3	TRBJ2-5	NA	TGTGCCAGCAGCTTCCAGGGCCACGGGGCCCAGTACTTC	CASSFQGHGAQYF
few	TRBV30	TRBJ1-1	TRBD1	TGTGCCTGGAGTGTACCGGACAGGGTAAACACTGAAGCTTTCTTT	CAWSVPDRVNTEAFF
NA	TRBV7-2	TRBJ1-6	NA	TGTGCCAGCAGCTTAGCTTTAGGGGTGGGTTCACCCCTCCACTTT	CASSLALGVGSPLHF
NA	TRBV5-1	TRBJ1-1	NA	TGCGCCAGCAGCTTGAGTGCTCAACTACAAGCTTTCTTT	CASSLSAQLQAFF
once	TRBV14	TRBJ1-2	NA	TGTGCCAGCAGCCAAGTCACCCAGAGGAGCGGCTACACCTTC	CASSQVTQRSGYTF
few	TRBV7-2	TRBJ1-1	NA	TGTGCCAGCAGCTTGGGTCGGGGGGGGAACACTGAAGCTTTCTTT	CASSLGRGGNTEAFF
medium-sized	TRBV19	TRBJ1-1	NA	TGTGCCAGTAAGGGCAGGGTGGTCACTGAAGCTTTCTTT	CASKGRVVTEAFF
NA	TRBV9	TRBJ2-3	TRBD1	TGTGCCAGCAGCGCCAGACAGGGGACAGGGGATACGCAGTATTTT	CASSARQGTGDTQYF
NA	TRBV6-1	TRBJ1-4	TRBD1	TGTGCCAGCAGGGAGACAGGGTTGACTAATGAAAAACTGTTTTTT	CASRETGLTNEKLFF
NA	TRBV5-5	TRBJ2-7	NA	TGTGCCAGCAGCTTTTTACCGGGCCCTACCTACGAGCAGTACTTC	CASSFLPGPTYEQYF
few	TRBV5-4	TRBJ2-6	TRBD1	TGTGCCAGCAGCCCTGGACAGGGGGCAGGGGCCAACGTCCTGACTTTC	CASSPGQGAGANVLTF
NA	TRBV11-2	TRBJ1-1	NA	TGTGCCAGCAACTACCTCCGGGAGGGACGACGCGCTTTCTTT	CASNYLREGRRAFF
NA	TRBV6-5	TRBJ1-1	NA	TGTGCCAGCAGTTACTCGGGACGCACTGAAGCTTTCTTT	CASSYSGRTEAFF